A selection of T cell receptor beta chains follows, all from one sample in a study of shared clonotypes between healthy human individuals. Sequenced by immunoSEQ multiplex PCR; TCRdb stores in-frame clones only, minus some. This sample has nearly 1,000,000 clones, with around three quarters found just once. The sequencing sample was made of memory CD4+ T cells sorted from blood. Receptors originate from a young man in good health. CDR3s include the opening cysteine and the closing phenylalanine or tryptophan. A D gene is named only where the DNA matches it firmly. Some rows mark clone size as missing; the rest say once, few, many or name a class of expanded clone.

d_call	v_call	j_call	clone_size	cdr3_nt	cdr3_aa
-	TRBV18	TRBJ1-4	-	TGTGCCAGCTCACCACGGGCAGGGAGTGGTACTACAACTAATGAAAAACTGTTTTTT	CASSPRAGSGTTTNEKLFF
TRBD1	TRBV10-3	TRBJ1-4	-	TGTGCCATCAGTTGGGACAGGGGCGAAAAACTGTTTTTT	CAISWDRGEKLFF
-	TRBV4-3	TRBJ1-6	-	TGCGCCAGCAGCCAAGACGGGGGGTGGGATTCACCCCTCCACTTT	CASSQDGGWDSPLHF
TRBD1	TRBV7-2	TRBJ1-6	-	TGTGCCAGCAGCTTGGGACAGGGGAGTTCACCCCTCCACTTT	CASSLGQGSSPLHF
-	TRBV5-4	TRBJ2-3	-	TGTGCCAGCAGCCCAGGAAGGGGTAGGGATACGCAGTATTTT	CASSPGRGRDTQYF
TRBD2	TRBV28	TRBJ2-7	-	TGTGCCAGCAGTTCTAGCGGGGGGGCAGGACCCTACGAGCAGTACTTC	CASSSSGGAGPYEQYF
-	TRBV5-1	TRBJ2-7	-	TGCGCCAGCAGCTTGGGTCAGGGACGGGAGCAGTACTTC	CASSLGQGREQYF
-	TRBV7-9	TRBJ1-4	-	TGTGCCAGCAGCCCAGGACAGACATCTAATGAAAAACTGTTTTTT	CASSPGQTSNEKLFF
-	TRBV30	TRBJ2-7	-	TGTGCCTGGGGTAGAGGGGGCTACGAGCAGTACTTC	CAWGRGGYEQYF
TRBD1	TRBV30	TRBJ1-6	once	TGTGCCTCGCAGGGACAGGGTAATTCACCCCTCCACTTT	CASQGQGNSPLHF
TRBD2	TRBV5-5	TRBJ2-7	-	TGTGCCAGCAGCCTTGCGGCTAGCGGGGCCTTTTTTTACGAGCAGTACTTC	CASSLAASGAFFYEQYF
TRBD2	TRBV5-1	TRBJ2-5	-	TGCGCCAGCAGCGCGGGGGATCGAGCACAAGAGACCCAGTACTTC	CASSAGDRAQETQYF
-	TRBV5-1	TRBJ2-3	-	TGCGCCAGCAGCTCCGGCGGGATGGGAACGCAGTATTTT	CASSSGGMGTQYF
-	TRBV29-1	TRBJ2-5	few	TGCAGCGTTGTTGCCAACGGGGAGACCCAGTACTTC	CSVVANGETQYF
TRBD2	TRBV6-1	TRBJ2-7	-	TGTGCCAGCAGTCGGACTAGCGCTTCCTACGAGCAGTACTTC	CASSRTSASYEQYF
TRBD1	TRBV5-4	TRBJ1-4	-	TGTGCCAGCAGCCGTGCTGGACAGGGTAGACCAACTAATGAAAAACTGTTTTTT	CASSRAGQGRPTNEKLFF
-	TRBV20-1	TRBJ1-5	-	TGCAGTGCCCTGGGGGGCGGACCCCAGCATTTT	CSALGGGPQHF
-	TRBV7-9	TRBJ1-1	many	TGTGCCAGCAGCTTACAGGGAAGATCCACTGAAGCTTTCTTT	CASSLQGRSTEAFF
-	TRBV6-6	TRBJ1-4	-	TGTGCCAGCAGTTACCCTGGAAACGGACAGATTGAAAAACTGTTTTTT	CASSYPGNGQIEKLFF
-	TRBV5-8	TRBJ2-2	-	TGTGCCAGCAGCCCTAATCAGAAGGAGCTGTTTTTT	CASSPNQKELFF
-	TRBV9	TRBJ1-5	-	TGTGCCAGCAGCGTAGGGGTGGCCAAGGGGAGTTATCAGCCCCAGCATTTT	CASSVGVAKGSYQPQHF
-	TRBV7-9	TRBJ2-7	-	TGTGCCAGCAGCTTTTCCGTGCAGGAGTTGGAGCAGTACTTC	CASSFSVQELEQYF
-	TRBV5-1	TRBJ1-4	-	TGCGCCAGCAGCTTGGGAACGGGGAATGAAAAACTGTTTTTT	CASSLGTGNEKLFF
TRBD2	TRBV7-9	TRBJ2-3	once	TGTGCCAGCAGCTTAGGAGGGACTAGCGGTACCACAGATACGCAGTATTTT	CASSLGGTSGTTDTQYF
TRBD1	TRBV11-1	TRBJ2-4	-	TGTGCCAGCAGCCTTCGACAGGGGCAAAACATTCAGTACTTC	CASSLRQGQNIQYF
-	TRBV2	TRBJ2-7	-	TGTGCCAGCAGTGAAAGTCCAGCGGCCTACGAGCAGTACTTC	CASSESPAAYEQYF
-	TRBV28	TRBJ2-3	-	TGTGCCAGCAGTGCGGCAGACCTCACAGATACGCAGTATTTT	CASSAADLTDTQYF
TRBD1	TRBV6-5	TRBJ1-3	-	TGTGCCAGCAGGGACAGGGCCACCGGAAACACCATATATTTT	CASRDRATGNTIYF
-	TRBV18	TRBJ1-6	-	TGTGCCAGCTCACCAGGGGACTATAATTCACCCCTCCACTTT	CASSPGDYNSPLHF